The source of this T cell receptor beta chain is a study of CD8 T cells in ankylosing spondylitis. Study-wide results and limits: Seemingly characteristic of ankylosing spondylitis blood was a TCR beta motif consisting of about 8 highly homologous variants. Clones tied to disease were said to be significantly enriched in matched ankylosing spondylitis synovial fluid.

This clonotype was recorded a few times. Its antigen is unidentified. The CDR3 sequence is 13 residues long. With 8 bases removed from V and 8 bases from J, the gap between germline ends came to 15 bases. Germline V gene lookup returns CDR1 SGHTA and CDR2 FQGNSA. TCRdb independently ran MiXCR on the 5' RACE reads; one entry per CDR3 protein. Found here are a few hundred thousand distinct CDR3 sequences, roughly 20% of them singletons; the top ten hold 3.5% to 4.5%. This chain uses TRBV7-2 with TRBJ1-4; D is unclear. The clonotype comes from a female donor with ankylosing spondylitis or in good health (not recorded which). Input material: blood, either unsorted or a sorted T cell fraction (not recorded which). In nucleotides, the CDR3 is TGTGCCAGCTCAACCCAGGTGGGAGAAAAACTGTTTTTT. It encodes CASSTQVGEKLFF.